This T cell receptor (beta chain) is from a study of blood T cells in healthy people across ages. They isolated at least 6 million PBMCs from each sample. This clonotype came up once. The antigen is not known. Study-level findings and limits: Naive T cell percentage by flow cytometry tracked strongly with beta diversity. Unknown CMV status may confound age-related changes in expanded clones.

The CDR3 length is 17 residues. The V end lost 2 bases, the J end lost 4 bases, and 21 bases lay between the germline ends. Per the germline V gene, CDR1 is SNHLY and CDR2 is FYNNEI. Combining a sample-barcoded 5' primer with a J-beta primer mix, a second PCR ran for about 6 to 12 cycles. A template-switch adaptor containing 12 random nucleotides labeled each cDNA molecule. TCRdb itself ran the 5' RACE reads through MiXCR, one entry per CDR3 protein. The sample holds about a million distinct CDR3 sequences; roughly 47% are singletons and the top ten take about a fifth. The clonotype originates from a woman aged 60-75 years in good health. Sequencing used blood. V gene TRBV2 combines with J gene TRBJ2-7; tentatively, D is TRBD2 (7 bases). For the CDR3, the DNA is TGTGCCAGCAGTGAAAGGGGGGGCCGACTGTACTCTTACGAGCAGTACTTC. Encoded protein: CASSERGGRLYSYEQYF.